This paragraph reports one T cell receptor (beta chain). What this receptor recognizes is not known. Base quality data are lacking; no much larger clone is found one base away. According to the germline V gene, CDR1 reads SGHTA and CDR2 reads FQGNSA. Trimming takes 5 bases off V and 1 base off J; junction bases not matched to a gene: 4. The CDR3 contains 14 residues, cysteine and phenylalanine counted. The CDR3 DNA has 42 bases and is translated from base 1. This specimen belongs to a study of shared clonotypes between healthy human individuals (dated by TCRdb to about 2020). In the study overall: The cohort included three men and two women between 18 and 49 years of age. Per donor, three plates each were used for CD4 naive and CD4 memory, two for CD8 naive, and one for CD8 memory. To estimate repertoire size and how much clonotypes are shared between individuals, the study performed deep sequencing of blood TCR repertoires from about five healthy adults. Different laboratories and diverse techniques were used to prepare libraries and sequence TCR repertoires, to increase sequencing depth and limit assay-specific biases. Each donor's leukapheresis produced roughly between about 0.8 and 8.9 billion PBMCs. What the authors observed across the whole study: Pairwise subsampling led to the expectation that sequencing depth would affect the degree of clonotype sharing among donors. Because the study included a small number of donors, the genetic and exposure-history diversity represented was limited. Naive subsets generally had larger estimated clonotype richness than memory subsets. Compared with non-shared clonotypes, clonotypes shared by all four sorted-subset donors had higher generation probabilities. Rarefaction of sorted-subset datasets indicated incomplete sequencing despite the large sequencing depth. Sampling was restricted to blood, and TCR repertoires in tissue are likely to differ from TCR repertoires in blood. Approximately 4.8% of naive CD4, 3.5% of naive CD8, 2.3% of memory CD4, and 0.35% to 0.5% of memory CD8 clonotypes were shared across several donors.

Donors were healthy HIV-negative adults with no recently reported acute infections or vaccinations. All donors were Caucasian adults living in Nashville, Tennessee, USA. Magnetic negative selection was used to enrich CD4+ T cells, after which naive cells were positively selected on CD45RA and the negative fraction became the memory subset. Blood was obtained by leukapheresis, after which PBMCs were separated by Ficoll-Histopaque density gradient centrifugation and cryopreserved in liquid nitrogen vapor phase. Analytical flow cytometry was used to check the purity and quantity of each magnetically sorted T cell population. Genomic DNA was isolated from every sorted fraction and measured by UV absorbance on a Nanodrop 2000c. TCR CDR3 regions were amplified from genomic DNA by multiplex PCR using the deep immunoSEQ assay. Genomic DNA extracted from each cell subset was distributed evenly over all wells of several immunoSEQ 96-well plates, and each plate served as one replicate. For sorted subsets, around 0.2 ug of genomic DNA, equivalent to some 33,000 T cell genomes, went into each replicate PCR. Purified libraries were measured with a Qubit 3.0 fluorometer, size-checked on a Bioanalyzer 2100, and measured again with the KAPA Library Quantification kit. Every immunoSEQ 96-well plate was sequenced on a separate single-read 150-cycle Illumina NextSeq 550 flow cell. The authors' pipeline ran thus. The immunoSEQ output contained only junctional sequences without quality scores, so filtering could not match that applied to full-length reads. Sequences were annotated with PyIR, a Python wrapper for IgBLAST v1.9, using IMGT germline references to assign V/J genes and CDR3. Reads were removed for weak V/J assignments (E-value above 1e-6), missing CDR3, stop codons, out-of-frame junctions, or ambiguous translated residues. V3J clonotypes were defined as sequences sharing an identical inferred V gene, J gene, and CDR3 amino acid sequence. To compute the percentage overlap between repertoires, the number of shared unique clonotypes was divided by the size of the smaller repertoire. Three approaches were used to assess repertoire richness: RTK rarefaction, the Chao1 estimator, and Recon v2.1 estimates of unobserved clonotypes. For all TCRbeta clonotypes obtained by the gDNA method from a few donors, generation probabilities were computed with OLGA. The table comes from immuneACCESS by way of TCRdb, which keeps in-frame sequences with V and J called. Part of the clones is missing from these tables; in studies checked, under half for an unresolved V gene and the rest for unknown reasons. D and trimming were read from the DNA, whereas the V and J calls and clone size are those reported in that table. The sample table holds approximately 2.5 million clones, of which more than 90% were seen once. Jointly, the top ten make up roughly 0.13% of the sample.

Material for sequencing was naive CD4+ T cells sorted from blood. Reading the label with the study, this specimen's cell subset or site is: CD45RA+ positively selected. Recombination linked TRBV7-2 to TRBJ2-5; 7 middle bases align to TRBD2. The source of this sequence is a man between 18 and 35 years old in good health. The CDR3 has the sequence CASSPTSAQETQYF. Read as DNA, the sequence is TGTGCCAGCAGCCCCACTAGCGCCCAAGAGACCCAGTACTTC.